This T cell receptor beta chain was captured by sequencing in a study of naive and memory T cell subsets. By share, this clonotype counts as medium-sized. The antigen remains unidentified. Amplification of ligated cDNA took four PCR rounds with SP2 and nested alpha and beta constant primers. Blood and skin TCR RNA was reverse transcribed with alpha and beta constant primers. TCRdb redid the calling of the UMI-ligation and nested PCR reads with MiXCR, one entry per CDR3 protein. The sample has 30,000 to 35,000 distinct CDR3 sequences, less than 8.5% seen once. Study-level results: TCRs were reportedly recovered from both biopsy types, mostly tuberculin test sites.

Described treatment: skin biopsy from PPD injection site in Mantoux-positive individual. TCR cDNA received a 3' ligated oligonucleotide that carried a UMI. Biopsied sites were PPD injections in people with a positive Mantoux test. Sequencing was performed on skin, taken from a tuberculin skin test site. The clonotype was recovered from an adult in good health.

In DNA, the CDR3 is TGTGCCAGCAGTGCCCGGGACAGGGGATTCTACGAGCAGTACTTC. Its protein product is CASSARDRGFYEQYF. The rearrangement joins TRBV6-1 to TRBJ2-7; 10 bases fit TRBD1. The CDR3 contains 15 residues. Germline V gene lookup returns CDR1 MNHNS and CDR2 SASEGT. Unmatched junction bases numbered 6, after V lost 4 bases and J lost 3 bases.